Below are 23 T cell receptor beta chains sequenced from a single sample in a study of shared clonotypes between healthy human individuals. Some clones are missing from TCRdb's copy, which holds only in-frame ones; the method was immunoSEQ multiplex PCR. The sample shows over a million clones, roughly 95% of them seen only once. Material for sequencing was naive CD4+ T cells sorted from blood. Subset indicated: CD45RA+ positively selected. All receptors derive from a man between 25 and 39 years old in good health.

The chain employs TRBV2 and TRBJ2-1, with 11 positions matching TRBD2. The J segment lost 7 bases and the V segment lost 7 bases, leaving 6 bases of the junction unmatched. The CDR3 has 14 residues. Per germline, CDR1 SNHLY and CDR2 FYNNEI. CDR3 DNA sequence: TGTGCCAGCATAGCGGGACTAGCGGTGAATGAGCAGTTCTTC. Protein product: CASIAGLAVNEQFF.

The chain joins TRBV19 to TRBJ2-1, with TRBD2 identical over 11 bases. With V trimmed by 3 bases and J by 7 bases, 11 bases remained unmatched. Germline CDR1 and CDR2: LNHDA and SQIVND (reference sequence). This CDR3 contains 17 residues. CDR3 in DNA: TGTGCCAGTAGTATCCCCCCACTAGCGGGAGTTAGGAATGAGCAGTTCTTC. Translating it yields CASSIPPLAGVRNEQFF. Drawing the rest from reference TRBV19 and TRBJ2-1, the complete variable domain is DGGITQSPKYLFRKEGQNVTLSCEQNLNHDAMYWYRQDPGQGLRLIYYSQIVNDFQKGDIAEGYSVSREKKESFPLTVTSAQKNPTAFYLCASSIPPLAGVRNEQFFGPGTRLTVL.

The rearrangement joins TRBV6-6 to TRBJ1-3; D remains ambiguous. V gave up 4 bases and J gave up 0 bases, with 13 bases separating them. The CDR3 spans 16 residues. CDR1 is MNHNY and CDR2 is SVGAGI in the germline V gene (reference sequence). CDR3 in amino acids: CASSLADSNSGNTIYF. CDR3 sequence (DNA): TGTGCCAGCAGTTTAGCAGACTCGAACTCTGGAAACACCATATATTTT.

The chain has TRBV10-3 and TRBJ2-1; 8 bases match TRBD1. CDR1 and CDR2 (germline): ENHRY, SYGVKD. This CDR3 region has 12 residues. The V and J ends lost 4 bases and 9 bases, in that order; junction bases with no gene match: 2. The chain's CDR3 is CAISADRGEQFF. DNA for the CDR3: TGTGCCATCAGTGCTGACAGGGGTGAGCAGTTCTTC.

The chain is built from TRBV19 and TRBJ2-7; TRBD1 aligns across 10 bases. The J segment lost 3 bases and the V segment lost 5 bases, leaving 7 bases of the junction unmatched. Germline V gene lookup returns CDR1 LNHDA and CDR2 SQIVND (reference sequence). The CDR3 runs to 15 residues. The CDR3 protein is CASSVPGQGSYEQYF. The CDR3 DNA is TGTGCCAGTAGTGTCCCGGGACAGGGGAGCTACGAGCAGTACTTC.

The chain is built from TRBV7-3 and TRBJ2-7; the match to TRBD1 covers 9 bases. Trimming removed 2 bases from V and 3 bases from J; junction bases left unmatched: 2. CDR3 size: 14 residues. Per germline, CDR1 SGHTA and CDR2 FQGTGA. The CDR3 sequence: CASSLDRGYYEQYF. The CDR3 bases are TGTGCCAGCAGCTTAGACAGGGGGTACTACGAGCAGTACTTC.

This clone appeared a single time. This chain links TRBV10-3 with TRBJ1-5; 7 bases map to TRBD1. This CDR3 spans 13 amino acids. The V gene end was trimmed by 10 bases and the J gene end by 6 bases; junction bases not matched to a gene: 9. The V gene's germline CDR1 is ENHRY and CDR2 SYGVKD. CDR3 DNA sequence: TGTGCCAGTACAGGGGTGGGCGGTCAGCCCCAGCATTTT. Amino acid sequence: CASTGVGGQPQHF.

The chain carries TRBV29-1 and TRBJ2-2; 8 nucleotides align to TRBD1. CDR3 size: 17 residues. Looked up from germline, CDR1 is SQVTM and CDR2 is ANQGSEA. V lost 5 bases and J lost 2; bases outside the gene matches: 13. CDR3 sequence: CSVRPRGQGVNTGELFF. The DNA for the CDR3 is TGCAGCGTTCGACCCAGGGGGCAGGGCGTAAACACCGGGGAGCTGTTTTTT.

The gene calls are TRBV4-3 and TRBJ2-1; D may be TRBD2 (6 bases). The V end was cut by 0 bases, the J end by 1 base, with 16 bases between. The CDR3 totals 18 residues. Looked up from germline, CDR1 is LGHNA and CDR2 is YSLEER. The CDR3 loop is CASSQDWAGPVSYNEQFF. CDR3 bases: TGCGCCAGCAGCCAAGATTGGGCGGGACCCGTTTCCTACAATGAGCAGTTCTTC.

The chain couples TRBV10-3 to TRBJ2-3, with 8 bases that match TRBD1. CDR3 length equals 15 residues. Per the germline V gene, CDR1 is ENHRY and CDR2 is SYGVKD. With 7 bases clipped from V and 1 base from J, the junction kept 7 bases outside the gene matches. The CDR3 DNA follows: TGTGCCATCAAATTTGGACAGGGTGGCACAGATACGCAGTATTTT. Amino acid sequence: CAIKFGQGGTDTQYF.

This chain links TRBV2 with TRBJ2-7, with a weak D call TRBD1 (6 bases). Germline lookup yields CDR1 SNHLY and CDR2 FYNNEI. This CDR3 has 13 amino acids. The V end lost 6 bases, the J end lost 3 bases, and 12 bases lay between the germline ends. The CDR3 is CASRRGWDYEQYF. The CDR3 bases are TGTGCCAGCAGGAGGGGGTGGGACTACGAGCAGTACTTC.

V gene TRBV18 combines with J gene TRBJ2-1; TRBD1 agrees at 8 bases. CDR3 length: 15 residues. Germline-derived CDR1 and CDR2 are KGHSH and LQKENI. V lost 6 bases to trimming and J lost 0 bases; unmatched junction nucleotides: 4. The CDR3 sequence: CASSRTGSSYNEQFF. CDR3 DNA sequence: TGTGCCAGCTCCCGGACAGGGAGCTCCTACAATGAGCAGTTCTTC.

CDR3 sequence (DNA): TGTGCCAGCAGTGAAAACCCTGGGCCAGGAAACACCATATATTTT. Amino acids: CASSENPGPGNTIYF. The chain links TRBV6-1 to TRBJ1-3; no definite D call. The germline CDR1 and CDR2 sequences are MNHNS and SASEGT. V dropped 2 bases and J dropped 4 bases, with 12 bases sitting between them. The length of the CDR3 is 15 residues.

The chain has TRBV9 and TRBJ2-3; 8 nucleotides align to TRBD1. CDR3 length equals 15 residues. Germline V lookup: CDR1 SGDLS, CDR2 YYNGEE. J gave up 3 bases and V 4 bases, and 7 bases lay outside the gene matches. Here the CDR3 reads CASSSRTGRTDTQYF. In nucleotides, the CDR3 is TGTGCCAGCAGCTCAAGGACAGGGAGGACAGATACGCAGTATTTT.

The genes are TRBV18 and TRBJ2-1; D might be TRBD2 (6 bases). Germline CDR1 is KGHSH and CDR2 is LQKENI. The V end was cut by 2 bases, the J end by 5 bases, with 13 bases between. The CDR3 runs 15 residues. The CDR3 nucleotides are TGTGCCAGCTCACCAACGGGGACTCTGAACAATGAGCAGTTCTTC. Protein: CASSPTGTLNNEQFF.

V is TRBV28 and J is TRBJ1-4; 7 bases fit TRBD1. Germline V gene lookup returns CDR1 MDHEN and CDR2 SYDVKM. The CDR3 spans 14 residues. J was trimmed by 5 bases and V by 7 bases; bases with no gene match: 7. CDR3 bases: TGTGCCAGCAATAACAGGGGCTCCAATGAAAAACTGTTTTTT. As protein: CASNNRGSNEKLFF.

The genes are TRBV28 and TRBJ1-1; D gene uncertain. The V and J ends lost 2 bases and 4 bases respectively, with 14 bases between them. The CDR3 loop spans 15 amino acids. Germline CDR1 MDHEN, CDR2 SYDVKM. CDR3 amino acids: CASSLRPRTGTEAFF. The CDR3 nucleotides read TGTGCCAGCAGTTTAAGACCCCGGACGGGCACTGAAGCTTTCTTT.

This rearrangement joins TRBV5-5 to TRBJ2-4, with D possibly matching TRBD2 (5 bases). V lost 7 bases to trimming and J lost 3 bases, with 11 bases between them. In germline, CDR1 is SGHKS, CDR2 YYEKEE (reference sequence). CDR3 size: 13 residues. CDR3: CASALGDKNIQYF. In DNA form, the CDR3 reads TGTGCCAGCGCCCTCGGGGACAAAAACATTCAGTACTTC.

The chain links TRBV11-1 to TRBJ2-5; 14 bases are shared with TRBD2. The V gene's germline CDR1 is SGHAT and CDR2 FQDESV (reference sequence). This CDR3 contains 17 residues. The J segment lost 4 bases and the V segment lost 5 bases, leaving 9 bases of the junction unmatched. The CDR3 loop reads CASSPAGLAGAGETQYF. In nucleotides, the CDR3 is TGTGCCAGCAGCCCAGCGGGACTAGCGGGAGCAGGAGAGACCCAGTACTTC. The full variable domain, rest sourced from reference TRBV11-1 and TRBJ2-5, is EAEVAQSPRYKITEKSQAVAFWCDPISGHATLYWYRQILGQGPELLVQFQDESVVDDSQLPKDRFSAERLKGVDSTLKIQPAELGDSAMYLCASSPAGLAGAGETQYFGPGTRLLVL.

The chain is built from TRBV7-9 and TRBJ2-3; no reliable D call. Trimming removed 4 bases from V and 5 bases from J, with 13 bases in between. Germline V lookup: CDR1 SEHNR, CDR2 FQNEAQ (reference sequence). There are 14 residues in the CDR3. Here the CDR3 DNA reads TGTGCCAGCAGCTCGCAAGGATCCGGAGATACGCAGTATTTT. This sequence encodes CASSSQGSGDTQYF.

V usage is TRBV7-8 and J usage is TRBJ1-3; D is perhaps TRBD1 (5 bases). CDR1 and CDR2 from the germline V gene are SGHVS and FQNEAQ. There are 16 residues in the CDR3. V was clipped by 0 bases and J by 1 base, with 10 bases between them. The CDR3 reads CASSLASRQSGNTIYF. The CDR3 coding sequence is TGTGCCAGCAGCTTAGCATCGCGACAGTCTGGAAACACCATATATTTT.

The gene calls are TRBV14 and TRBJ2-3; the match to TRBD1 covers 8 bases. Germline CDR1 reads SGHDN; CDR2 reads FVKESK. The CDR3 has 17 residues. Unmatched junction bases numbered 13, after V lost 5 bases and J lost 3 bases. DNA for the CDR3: TGTGCCAGCAGCACCATAAGGGGGACAGGAACTACAGATACGCAGTATTTT. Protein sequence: CASSTIRGTGTTDTQYF.

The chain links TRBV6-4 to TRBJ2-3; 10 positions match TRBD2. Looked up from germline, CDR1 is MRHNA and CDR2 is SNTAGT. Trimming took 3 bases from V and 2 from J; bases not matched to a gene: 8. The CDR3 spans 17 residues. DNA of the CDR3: TGTGCCAGCAGTGAACAGCCTAGCGGGAGACCCACAGATACGCAGTATTTT. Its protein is CASSEQPSGRPTDTQYF.